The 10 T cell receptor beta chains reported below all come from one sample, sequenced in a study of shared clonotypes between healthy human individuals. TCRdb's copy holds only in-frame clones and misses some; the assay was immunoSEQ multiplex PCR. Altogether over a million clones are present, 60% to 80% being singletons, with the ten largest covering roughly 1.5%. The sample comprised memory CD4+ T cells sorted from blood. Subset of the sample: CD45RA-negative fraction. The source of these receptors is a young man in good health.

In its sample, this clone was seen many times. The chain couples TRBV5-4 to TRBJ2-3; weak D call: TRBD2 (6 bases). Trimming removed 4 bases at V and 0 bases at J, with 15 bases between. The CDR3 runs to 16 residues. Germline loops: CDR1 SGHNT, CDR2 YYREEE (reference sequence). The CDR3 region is CASSMGLFSSTDTQYF. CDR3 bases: TGTGCCAGCAGCATGGGACTTTTCTCTAGCACAGATACGCAGTATTTT.

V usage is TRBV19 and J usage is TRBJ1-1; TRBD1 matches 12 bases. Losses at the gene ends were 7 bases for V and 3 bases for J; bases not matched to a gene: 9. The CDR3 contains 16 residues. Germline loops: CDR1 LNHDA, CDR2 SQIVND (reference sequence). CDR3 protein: CASTIGTGGKHTEAFF. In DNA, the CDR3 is TGTGCCAGTACCATTGGGACAGGGGGCAAGCACACTGAAGCTTTCTTT.

The CDR3 nucleotides are TGTGCCAGTAGTATAAGACCAGTTTATACCACTGAAGCTTTCTTT. This codes for CASSIRPVYTTEAFF. The chain joins TRBV19 to TRBJ1-1; D unclear. The CDR3 covers 15 residues. The germline gives CDR1 LNHDA, CDR2 SQIVND (reference sequence). V lost 2 bases and J 4 bases, leaving 14 bases between the germline ends.

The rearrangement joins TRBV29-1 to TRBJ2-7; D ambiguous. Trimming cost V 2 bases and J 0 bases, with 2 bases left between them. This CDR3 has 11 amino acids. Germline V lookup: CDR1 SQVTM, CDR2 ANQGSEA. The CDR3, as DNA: TGCAGCGTTGAATTCTCCTACGAGCAGTACTTC. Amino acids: CSVEFSYEQYF.

The CDR3: CASSFPGDEKLFF. CDR3 sequence (DNA): TGTGCCAGCAGTTTTCCGGGTGACGAAAAACTGTTTTTT. J is TRBJ1-4 and V is TRBV25-1; D call uncertain. V gave up 5 bases and J gave up 8 bases, with 12 bases separating them. Germline V gene sequence: CDR1 MGHDK, CDR2 SYGVNS. This CDR3 is 13 amino acids long.

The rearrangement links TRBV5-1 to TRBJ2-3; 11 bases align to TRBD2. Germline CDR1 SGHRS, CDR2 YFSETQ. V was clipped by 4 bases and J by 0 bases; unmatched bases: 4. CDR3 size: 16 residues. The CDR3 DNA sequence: TGCGCCAGCAGCCCCCGACTAGCGGGGAGCACAGATACGCAGTATTTT. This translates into CASSPRLAGSTDTQYF.

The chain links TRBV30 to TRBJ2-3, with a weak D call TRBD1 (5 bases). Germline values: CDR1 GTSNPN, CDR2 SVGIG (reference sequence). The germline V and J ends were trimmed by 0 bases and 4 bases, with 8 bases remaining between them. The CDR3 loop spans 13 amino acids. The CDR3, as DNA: TGTGCCTGGAGTGTGCAGGGTCCAGATACGCAGTATTTT. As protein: CAWSVQGPDTQYF.

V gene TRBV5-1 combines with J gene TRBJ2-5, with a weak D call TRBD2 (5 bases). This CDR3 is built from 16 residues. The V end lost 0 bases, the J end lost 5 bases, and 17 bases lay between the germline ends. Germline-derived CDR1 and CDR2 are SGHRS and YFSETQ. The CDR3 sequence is CASSLVSRTGFETQYF. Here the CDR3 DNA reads TGCGCCAGCAGCTTGGTGAGTCGGACGGGATTCGAGACCCAGTACTTC.

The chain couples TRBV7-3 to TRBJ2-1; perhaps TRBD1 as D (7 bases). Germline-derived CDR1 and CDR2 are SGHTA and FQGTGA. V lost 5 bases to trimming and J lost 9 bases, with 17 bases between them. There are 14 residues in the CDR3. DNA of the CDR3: TGTGCCAGCAGCCCACAGGGGAGGTTTAGTGAGCAGTTCTTC. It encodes CASSPQGRFSEQFF.

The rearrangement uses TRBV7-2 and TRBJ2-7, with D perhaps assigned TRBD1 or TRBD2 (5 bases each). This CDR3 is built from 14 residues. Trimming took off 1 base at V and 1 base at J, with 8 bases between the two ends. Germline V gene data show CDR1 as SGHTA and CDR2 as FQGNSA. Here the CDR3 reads CASSLEWGSYEQYF. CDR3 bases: TGTGCCAGCAGCTTAGAATGGGGGTCCTACGAGCAGTACTTC.